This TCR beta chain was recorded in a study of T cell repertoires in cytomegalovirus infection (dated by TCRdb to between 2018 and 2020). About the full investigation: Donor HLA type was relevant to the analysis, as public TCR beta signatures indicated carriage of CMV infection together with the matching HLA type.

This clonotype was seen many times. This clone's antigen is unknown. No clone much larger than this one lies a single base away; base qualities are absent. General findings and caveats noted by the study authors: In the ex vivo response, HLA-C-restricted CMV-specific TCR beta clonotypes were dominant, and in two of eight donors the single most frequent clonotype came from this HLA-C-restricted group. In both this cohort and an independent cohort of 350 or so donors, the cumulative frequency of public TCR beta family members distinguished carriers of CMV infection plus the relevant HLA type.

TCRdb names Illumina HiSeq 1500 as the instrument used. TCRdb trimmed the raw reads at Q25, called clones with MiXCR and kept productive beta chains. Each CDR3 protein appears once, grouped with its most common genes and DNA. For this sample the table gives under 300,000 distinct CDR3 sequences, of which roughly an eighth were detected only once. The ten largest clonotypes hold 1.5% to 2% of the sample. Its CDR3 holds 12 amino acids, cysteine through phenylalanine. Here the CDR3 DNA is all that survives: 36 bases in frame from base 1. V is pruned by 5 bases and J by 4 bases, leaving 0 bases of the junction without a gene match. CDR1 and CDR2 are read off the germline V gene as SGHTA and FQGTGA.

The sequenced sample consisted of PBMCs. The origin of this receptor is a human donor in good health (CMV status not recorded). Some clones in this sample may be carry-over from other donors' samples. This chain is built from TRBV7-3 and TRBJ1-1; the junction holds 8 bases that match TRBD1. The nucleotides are TGTGCCAGCAGCACAGGGGGCACTGAAGCTTTCTTT. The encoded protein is CASSTGGTEAFF.